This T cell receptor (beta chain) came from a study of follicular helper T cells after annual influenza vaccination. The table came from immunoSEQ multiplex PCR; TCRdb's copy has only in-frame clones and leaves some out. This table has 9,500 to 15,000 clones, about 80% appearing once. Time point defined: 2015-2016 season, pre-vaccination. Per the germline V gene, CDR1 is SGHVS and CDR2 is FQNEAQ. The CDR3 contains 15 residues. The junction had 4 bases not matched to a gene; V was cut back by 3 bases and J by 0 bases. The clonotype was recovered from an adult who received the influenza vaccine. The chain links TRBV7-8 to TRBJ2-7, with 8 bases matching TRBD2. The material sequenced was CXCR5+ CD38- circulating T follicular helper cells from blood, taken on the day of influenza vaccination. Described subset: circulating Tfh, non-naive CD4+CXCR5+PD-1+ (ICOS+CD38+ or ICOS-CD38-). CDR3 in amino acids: CASSFSGGSSYEQYF. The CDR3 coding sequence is TGTGCCAGCAGCTTTTCGGGGGGGAGCTCCTACGAGCAGTACTTC.